The clone carrying this T cell receptor beta chain was seen only a few times. These data originate in a study of blood T cell repertoires in COVID-19. Germline assignment: CDR1 LGHNA and CDR2 YNFKEQ. Between the trimmed V and J ends, which lost 1 base and 5 bases, there was a span of 14 bases. CDR3 length equals 15 residues. Using immunoSEQ multiplex PCR, the repertoire was profiled, and TCRdb retains in-frame clones only, with some absent. This table has about 230,000 clones, under 90% appearing once. The source is a man aged 50 or older with COVID-19, enrolled during active disease. Material for sequencing was peripheral blood. The chain employs TRBV4-2 and TRBJ1-2; D may be TRBD1 (6 bases). CDR3 coding DNA: TGTGCCAGCAGCCAAGGAGTCTCAGGGGAATATGGCTACACCTTC. Residues: CASSQGVSGEYGYTF.